Below, 7 T cell receptor beta chains from the same sample are listed, as sequenced in a study of cytomegalovirus exposure and HLA in healthy donors. PCR employed 60 Vbeta and 13 Jbeta primers. Repertoires were generated with immunoSEQ multiplex PCR, while TCRdb's copy carries only in-frame clones and drops some. The sample table includes over 35,000 clones. Material: PBMCs. These receptors were collected from a woman younger than 45 in good health and CMV-seronegative.

This chain's CDR3 is CASRTDGSRAGELFF. DNA for the CDR3: TGTGCCAGCAGAACGGACGGGAGCAGAGCCGGGGAGCTGTTTTTT. The genes are TRBV6-1 and TRBJ2-2, with D perhaps TRBD2 (6 bases). Germline CDR1 MNHNS, CDR2 SASEGT. This CDR3 contains 15 residues. Trimming pared 6 bases from V and 6 bases from J, leaving 17 bases between.

The V and J genes are TRBV4-1 and TRBJ1-1, with 8 positions matching TRBD1. CDR1 and CDR2 (germline): MGHRA, YSYEKL. This CDR3 has 15 residues. Unmatched junction bases numbered 9, after V lost 3 bases and J lost 6 bases. As DNA, the CDR3 is TGCGCCAGCAGCCAGAGGACAGGGAGAAATCCTGAAGCTTTCTTT. It is translated as CASSQRTGRNPEAFF.

The chain's CDR3 is CASTGIQGSGNYGYTF. CDR3 nucleotide sequence: TGCGCCAGCACGGGGATACAGGGTTCAGGGAACTATGGCTACACCTTC. The V gene is TRBV4-1, the J gene TRBJ1-2; a weak D match, TRBD1 (6 bases). The germline gives CDR1 MGHRA, CDR2 YSYEKL. CDR3 size: 16 residues. Between the trimmed V and J ends, which lost 7 bases and 2 bases, there was a span of 20 bases.

The V and J genes are TRBV6-5 and TRBJ2-6; weak D call: TRBD1 (6 bases). Germline values: CDR1 MNHEY, CDR2 SVGAGI. V gave up 5 bases and J gave up 1 base, with 9 bases separating them. The CDR3 contains 15 residues. CDR3 sequence reads: CASSPDRSGANVLTF. In DNA form, the CDR3 reads TGTGCCAGCAGTCCTGACAGGTCTGGGGCCAACGTCCTGACTTTC.

The chain is built from TRBV7-3 and TRBJ2-5, with D maybe TRBD2 (5 bases). Germline lookup yields CDR1 SGHTA and CDR2 FQGTGA. V lost 5 bases and J lost 2, with 12 bases in between. This CDR3 comprises 14 residues. The CDR3 here is CASSPRGAQETQYF. The CDR3 DNA sequence: TGTGCCAGCAGCCCCCGGGGAGCTCAAGAGACCCAGTACTTC.

The gene calls are TRBV1 and TRBJ2-7; the table's D call, TRBD2, was not checked against the DNA. TRBV1 is reported as a pseudogene. The CDR3 is 14 amino acids. CDR3 nucleotides: TGCACCAGCAGCCAACCCGGGGGGGCTGGCGAGCAGTACTTC. This sequence encodes CTSSQPGGAGEQYF.

The chain employs TRBV18 and TRBJ1-1; no clear D. The germline gives CDR1 KGHSH, CDR2 LQKENI. CDR3 length: 16 amino acids. V was clipped by 5 bases and J by 0 bases, with 16 bases between them. CDR3 coding DNA: TGTGCCAGCTCAAAAACCTCCGCGGGAATGAACACTGAAGCTTTCTTT. Its translation: CASSKTSAGMNTEAFF.